This passage covers 7 T cell receptor beta chains from one sample sequenced in a study of cytomegalovirus exposure and HLA in healthy donors. This PCR relied on a set of 60 Vbeta primers and 13 Jbeta primers. Repertoires were generated with immunoSEQ multiplex PCR, while TCRdb's copy carries only in-frame clones and drops some. This repertoire shows 100,000 or so clones, about 70% found once; its top ten account for roughly 3.2%. Sequences were obtained from PBMCs. The receptors were sampled from a man aged 25-40 years in good health and CMV-seronegative.

The chain is built from TRBV11-2 and TRBJ1-1; TRBD1 agrees at 9 bases. CDR3 size: 15 residues. V gave up 5 bases and J gave up 2 bases; unmatched junction bases: 6. CDR1 and CDR2 from the germline V gene are SGHAT and FQNNGV. This chain's CDR3 is CASSQGQGRNTEAFF. The CDR3, as DNA: TGTGCCAGCAGCCAAGGACAGGGGAGAAACACTGAAGCTTTCTTT.

In this sample, this clone turned up a few times. The chain uses TRBV9 and TRBJ1-2, with D possibly TRBD1 on 6 matching bases. Per the germline V gene, CDR1 is SGDLS and CDR2 is YYNGEE. The CDR3 spans 12 residues. V was cut by 3 bases and J by 7 bases, with 10 bases left in between. The CDR3 loop reads CASSDREGGYTF. The CDR3 DNA is TGTGCCAGCAGCGACAGGGAGGGTGGCTACACCTTC.

The chain carries TRBV19 and TRBJ2-3, with a weak D call TRBD2 (5 bases). The CDR3 has 14 residues. The ends were cut back, 1 base at V and 5 bases at J, with 10 bases in the middle. Germline V CDR1 and CDR2: LNHDA, SQIVND (reference sequence). The CDR3 DNA is TGTGCCAGTAGTATAGCCGGGAAGTTAGATACGCAGTATTTT. Translating it yields CASSIAGKLDTQYF.

The gene calls are TRBV2 and TRBJ2-5; D is perhaps TRBD1 (6 bases). Germline CDR1 is SNHLY and CDR2 is FYNNEI. V was clipped by 0 bases and J by 5 bases, with 7 bases between them. This CDR3 has 13 amino acids. This chain's CDR3 is CASSEARGETQYF. DNA of the CDR3: TGTGCCAGCAGTGAAGCGAGGGGGGAGACCCAGTACTTC.

The rearrangement uses TRBV5-1 and TRBJ2-6, with 8 positions matching TRBD1. The CDR3 is 16 residues long. Unmatched junction bases numbered 3, after V lost 0 bases and J lost 4 bases. Germline CDR1 is SGHRS and CDR2 is YFSETQ. Here the CDR3 DNA reads TGCGCCAGCAGCTTGGGGACAGGGTCCGGGGCCAACGTCCTGACTTTC. This gives the protein CASSLGTGSGANVLTF.

V and J are TRBV29-1 and TRBJ2-3, with D possibly TRBD1 on 6 matching bases. There are 13 residues in the CDR3. Germline CDR1 reads SQVTM; CDR2 reads ANQGSEA. V dropped 3 bases and J dropped 2 bases, with 9 bases sitting between them. The CDR3 loop is CSVDPGATDTQYF. CDR3 sequence (DNA): TGCAGCGTTGACCCAGGGGCCACAGATACGCAGTATTTT.

The chain couples TRBV4-2 to TRBJ2-7; 9 bases line up with TRBD2. The CDR3 is made up of 16 amino acids. The junction had 11 bases not matched to a gene; V was cut back by 4 bases and J by 4 bases. CDR1 and CDR2 (germline): LGHNA, YNFKEQ. The CDR3 is CASSLEGGLALYEQYF. As DNA, the CDR3 is TGTGCCAGCAGCCTGGAGGGGGGACTAGCATTATACGAGCAGTACTTC.